This T cell receptor (beta chain) was observed in a study of blood T cell repertoires in COVID-19. At the level of the study: The United States, Italy and Spain provided the acute and convalescent COVID-19 samples. Nucleic acid was either cDNA or gDNA, and it came from T cells, B-cell-depleted T cells, or PBMCs.

A few counts support this clone. As originally analysed: Reference gene primers were amplified, and this amplification served to estimate nucleated cell counts. Sequencing used immunoSEQ multiplex PCR; TCRdb keeps in-frame clones, though not all of them. Clonal size and the V and J genes are those of that table, whereas D and trimming came from the DNA. The profile shows some 8,000 clones, 65% to 85% of them singletons. After removal of 2 bases from V and 4 bases from J, the junction contained 2 bases not matched to a gene. The CDR3 consists of 15 residues. Germline loops: CDR1 MDHEN, CDR2 SYDVKM. Material for sequencing was peripheral blood. The clonotype was recovered from a human donor with active COVID-19. The donor label of this sample is uncertain. V and J are TRBV28 and TRBJ1-4; 9 bases line up with TRBD1. The CDR3 DNA sequence: TGTGCCAGCAGTTTACAGGGACAGGGTAATGAAAAACTGTTTTTT. It translates to CASSLQGQGNEKLFF.